This TCR beta chain emerged from a study of blood T cell repertoires in COVID-19. The wider study: Donors in the United States, Italy and Spain gave samples during acute or convalescent COVID-19. Nucleic acid was either cDNA or gDNA, and it came from T cells, B-cell-depleted T cells, or PBMCs.

In the original processing: Cell counts per sample came from amplifying reference gene primers. TCRdb keeps only in-frame clones here, not all; method: immunoSEQ multiplex PCR. The V and J calls and the clone size are those of that table, but D and trimming were determined from the DNA. The top ten hold around 40% of the sample, which has over 60,000 clones, approximately 85% seen once. The material sequenced was peripheral blood. This receptor was obtained from a woman aged 80 or over with active or convalescent COVID-19.

The CDR3 bases are TGTGCCAGCAGCCCGACAGGGGCCCATGGCTACACCTTC. This encodes CASSPTGAHGYTF. The chain couples TRBV12-3 or TRBV12-4 to TRBJ1-2, with 8 bases matching TRBD1. V shed 6 bases and J 6 bases; nucleotides not matched to a gene: 6. This CDR3 has 13 amino acids.